The 32 T cell receptor beta chains listed next were all sequenced from one sample in a study of blood T cell repertoires in COVID-19. Only in-frame clones appear in the TCRdb table, and some are missing; sequencing was by immunoSEQ multiplex PCR. The sample includes approximately 240,000 clones, around nine tenths of them seen just once. Sequenced sample: PBMCs or T cells enriched from blood (not recorded which). These receptors originate from a woman between 18 and 29 years old who had recovered from COVID-19.

This clone is a singleton in its sample. The chain carries TRBV7-8 and TRBJ2-7; TRBD1 matches 7 bases. The CDR3 has 14 residues. The V segment lost 7 bases and the J segment 2 bases; nucleotides outside the gene matches: 8. Germline CDR1 and CDR2: SGHVS and FQNEAQ. The CDR3 here is CASTIGTVPYEQYF. The CDR3 coding sequence is TGTGCCAGCACCATAGGGACAGTGCCCTACGAGCAGTACTTC.

This chain uses TRBV4-1 with TRBJ1-2; D uncertain. The V gene lost 1 base and the J gene lost 8 bases, with 14 bases spanning the gap. Germline V gene data show CDR1 as MGHRA and CDR2 as YSYEKL. The length of the CDR3 is 14 residues. The CDR3: CASSQGNGGGGYTF. CDR3 nucleotides: TGCGCCAGCAGCCAAGGGAACGGTGGCGGCGGCTACACCTTC.

A word on this clone: One end of the junction is discordant with germline, which a read error may explain. This chain uses TRBV7-6 with TRBJ2-1; D gene uncertain. This CDR3 comprises 12 residues. CDR1 is SGHVS and CDR2 is FNYEAQ in the germline V gene. The CDR3 loop is CASGPSNNEQFF. CDR3 in DNA: TGTGCCAGCGGGCCCTCCAACAATGAGCAGTTCTTC.

The chain links TRBV15 to TRBJ2-1; 12 bases match TRBD1. Looked up from germline, CDR1 is LNHNV and CDR2 is YYDKDF (reference sequence). The CDR3 is 15 residues long. V gave up 8 bases and J gave up 5 bases; unmatched junction bases: 7. The CDR3 sequence: CATDQGQGAHNEQFF. The CDR3, as DNA: TGTGCCACCGATCAGGGACAGGGGGCCCACAATGAGCAGTTCTTC.

Turning to this clone: The same CDR3 can be traced to other DNA sequences in this sample. This sequence joins TRBV7-3 and TRBJ1-1, with D possibly matching TRBD1 (5 bases). V was cut by 4 bases and J by 1 base, with 7 bases left in between. The germline V gene encodes CDR1 SGHTA and CDR2 FQGTGA. This CDR3 comprises 13 residues. CDR3 coding DNA: TGTGCCAGCAGCTCGCAGGGGAACACTGAAGCTTTCTTT. Protein: CASSSQGNTEAFF.

The rearrangement links TRBV10-3 to TRBJ2-1, with a tentative D call TRBD1 (6 bases). Trimming removed 6 bases from V and 4 bases from J, with 10 bases in between. Germline values: CDR1 ENHRY, CDR2 SYGVKD. The CDR3 covers 13 residues. DNA for the CDR3: TGTGCCATCAGGGACAGCCTTTACAATGAGCAGTTCTTC. This sequence encodes CAIRDSLYNEQFF.

The chain links TRBV10-3 to TRBJ1-1; D possibly corresponds to TRBD1 (6 bases). This CDR3 spans 12 amino acids. The germline gives CDR1 ENHRY, CDR2 SYGVKD. V lost 0 bases and J 12 bases, leaving 11 bases between the germline ends. CDR3 DNA sequence: TGTGCCATCAGTGAGTCCTCAGGGGTTACTTTCTTT. Amino acids: CAISESSGVTFF.

The rearrangement links TRBV3-1 (or the pseudogene TRBV3-2) to TRBJ2-1; no clear D gene. Trimming took off 3 bases at V and 5 bases at J, with 17 bases between the two ends. CDR1 is LGHDT, CDR2 YNNKEL, per germline (reference sequence). The CDR3 loop spans 16 amino acids. CDR3 loop: CASSHGRGATNNEQFF. The CDR3 coding sequence is TGTGCCAGCAGCCATGGCAGAGGAGCTACTAACAATGAGCAGTTCTTC.

The J gene is TRBJ1-1, the V gene TRBV7-9; TRBD1 matches 8 bases. The CDR3 contains 14 residues. Germline V CDR1 and CDR2: SEHNR, FQNEAQ (reference sequence). Trimming at V came to 5 bases and at J to 3 bases, leaving 5 bases not matched to a gene. The CDR3 nucleotides are TGTGCCAGCAGCCATGGACAGGGTGACACTGAAGCTTTCTTT. Translating gives CASSHGQGDTEAFF.

The J gene is TRBJ1-2, the V gene TRBV19; D is unclear. The CDR3 is 12 residues long. Germline V gives CDR1 LNHDA, CDR2 SQIVND (reference sequence). Trimming took 3 bases from V and 4 from J, leaving 6 bases between them. The CDR3 spells CASSMSRYGYTF. CDR3 nucleotides: TGTGCCAGTAGTATGAGTCGCTATGGCTACACCTTC.

Here the CDR3 reads CASSRGLHNEQFF. The CDR3 bases are TGTGCCAGCAGTCGTGGACTGCACAATGAGCAGTTCTTC. This chain joins TRBV6-5 and TRBJ2-1, with D perhaps TRBD2 (5 bases). Per the germline V gene, CDR1 is MNHEY and CDR2 is SVGAGI. This CDR3 spans 13 amino acids. The ends were cut back, 5 bases at V and 5 bases at J, with 10 bases in the middle.

Only a few counts were recorded for this clone. The gene calls are TRBV21-1 and TRBJ1-2; the tabulated D call, TRBD1, remains unverified against the DNA. TRBV21-1 is given as a pseudogene. This CDR3 region has 17 residues. The chain's CDR3 is CASSKVRRTGRYYGYTF. CDR3 sequence (DNA): TGTGCCAGCAGCAAAGTTCGGCGGACAGGGAGATACTATGGCTACACCTTC.

The CDR3 nucleotides are TGTGCCAGCAGCTTAGAAGTAGCGGTGCGAGGAGAGACCCAGTACTTC. It yields the protein CASSLEVAVRGETQYF. The chain joins TRBV7-2 to TRBJ2-5, with D possibly matching TRBD2 (6 bases). CDR1 is SGHTA and CDR2 is FQGNSA in the germline V gene. V lost 1 base, J lost 4 bases, and 16 bases lay in between. The CDR3 has 16 residues. The full variable domain, with the rest looked up from reference TRBV7-2 and TRBJ2-5, is GAGVSQSPSNKVTEKGKDVELRCDPISGHTALYWYRQSLGQGLEFLIYFQGNSAPDKSGLPSDRFSAERTGGSVSTLTIQRTQQEDSAVYLCASSLEVAVRGETQYFGPGTRLLVL.

The chain has TRBV6-1 and TRBJ2-7; 9 nucleotides match TRBD2. The ends lost 3 bases at V and 0 bases at J; junction bases unmatched: 6. Looked up from germline, CDR1 is MNHNS and CDR2 is SASEGT. The CDR3 has 16 amino acids. CDR3 bases: TGTGCCAGCAGTGAGCGGGGGGGATACATCTCCTACGAGCAGTACTTC. Its protein is CASSERGGYISYEQYF.

V usage is TRBV3-1 (or the pseudogene TRBV3-2) and J usage is TRBJ1-5, with D possibly being TRBD1 (6 bases). Looked up from germline, CDR1 is LGHDT and CDR2 is YNNKEL (reference sequence). The V and J ends lost 7 bases and 1 base respectively, with 8 bases between them. The CDR3 contains 13 residues. In DNA form, the CDR3 reads TGTGCCAGCACACAGGGAAGCAATCAGCCCCAGCATTTT. It codes for CASTQGSNQPQHF.

The chain combines TRBV24-1 with TRBJ2-1, with 8 bases fitting TRBD2. V dropped 0 bases and J dropped 7; count of bases not matched to a gene: 7. CDR3 length equals 16 residues. Germline lookup yields CDR1 KGHDR and CDR2 SFDVKD. Here the CDR3 reads CATSDLRLAGPNEQFF. DNA of the CDR3: TGTGCCACCAGTGATTTGCGGCTAGCGGGTCCGAATGAGCAGTTCTTC.

The CDR3: CASSLGGQANTEAFF. CDR3 DNA sequence: TGTGCCAGCAGCTTAGGGGGCCAAGCGAACACTGAAGCTTTCTTT. This rearrangement joins TRBV7-8 to TRBJ1-1; weak D call: TRBD1 (5 bases). Deletions cut 1 base from V and 1 base from J, with 10 bases between. The germline V gene encodes CDR1 SGHVS and CDR2 FQNEAQ. CDR3 length: 15 residues.

This chain uses TRBV20-1 with TRBJ2-2; 10 bases fit TRBD2. V dropped 3 bases and J dropped 1; count of bases not matched to a gene: 8. The CDR3 consists of 17 residues. The germline CDR1 and CDR2 sequences are DFQATT and SNEGSKA (reference sequence). CDR3 sequence reads: CSASPLRTSGNTGELFF. The CDR3 nucleotides are TGCAGTGCTAGTCCCCTCCGGACTAGCGGGAACACCGGGGAGCTGTTTTTT.

The V call is TRBV5-1, the J call TRBJ2-3; D is perhaps TRBD2 (5 bases). The CDR3 contains 13 residues. V lost 4 bases and J 4 bases, leaving 10 bases between the germline ends. Per the germline V gene, CDR1 is SGHRS and CDR2 is YFSETQ. CDR3 coding DNA: TGCGCCAGCAGCATGCGGGTGGCAGATACGCAGTATTTT. Protein: CASSMRVADTQYF.

The rearrangement uses TRBV2 and TRBJ1-2; 7 nucleotides agree with TRBD1. This CDR3 spans 15 amino acids. V lost 2 bases to trimming and J lost 7 bases; unmatched junction nucleotides: 10. Germline V gene data show CDR1 as SNHLY and CDR2 as FYNNEI. The CDR3 spells CASSEIAIGGIGYTF. In DNA, the CDR3 is TGTGCCAGCAGTGAAATCGCGATAGGGGGCATTGGCTACACCTTC.

The chain employs TRBV15 and TRBJ1-2; no firm D call. The V end lost 0 bases, the J end lost 4 bases, and 12 bases lay between the germline ends. The V gene's germline CDR1 is LNHNV and CDR2 YYDKDF (reference sequence). The CDR3 spans 15 residues. CDR3 sequence (DNA): TGTGCCACCAGCAGAGAGGACGGAGGCTCCTATGGCTACACCTTC. This sequence encodes CATSREDGGSYGYTF.

The gene calls are TRBV6-5 and TRBJ1-1, with 9 bases lining up with TRBD1. The germline V gene encodes CDR1 MNHEY and CDR2 SVGAGI. This CDR3 contains 15 residues. Unmatched junction bases numbered 10, after V lost 4 bases and J lost 7 bases. In DNA form, the CDR3 reads TGTGCCAGCAGTTCTTCCGGGACAGGGAAGGGTGAAGCTTTCTTT. Its protein product is CASSSSGTGKGEAFF.

J is TRBJ2-2 and V is TRBV19; D perhaps matches TRBD2 (5 bases). The CDR3 is 14 amino acids. The V gene's germline CDR1 is LNHDA and CDR2 SQIVND (reference sequence). Trimming removed 4 bases at V and 2 bases at J, with 8 bases between. As DNA, the CDR3 is TGTGCCAGTAGTAACGACTACAACACCGGGGAGCTGTTTTTT. Encoded protein: CASSNDYNTGELFF.

This clone was recorded once. The rearrangement uses TRBV28 and TRBJ1-1; D remains unclear. Looked up from germline, CDR1 is MDHEN and CDR2 is SYDVKM. V gave up 7 bases and J gave up 3 bases, with 15 bases separating them. The CDR3 runs to 14 residues. The CDR3 nucleotides are TGTGCCAGCACCCTAACCGGGAGGGACACTGAAGCTTTCTTT. It yields the protein CASTLTGRDTEAFF. The full variable domain, in which reference TRBV28 and TRBJ1-1 provide the parts outside the CDR3, is DVKVTQSSRYLVKRTGEKVFLECVQDMDHENMFWYRQDPGLGLRLIYFSYDVKMKEKGDIPEGYSVSREKKERFSLILESASTNQTSMYLCASTLTGRDTEAFFGQGTRLTVV.

The V gene is TRBV11-2, the J gene TRBJ1-5; TRBD1 matches 10 bases. Germline assignment: CDR1 SGHAT and CDR2 FQNNGV. The length of the CDR3 is 16 residues. J gave up 4 bases and V 5 bases, and 8 bases lay outside the gene matches. The CDR3 sequence: CASSAGTGVYNQPQHF. The CDR3 nucleotides are TGTGCCAGCAGCGCCGGGACAGGGGTCTATAATCAGCCCCAGCATTTT.

The rearrangement links TRBV24-1 to TRBJ2-1; 9 bases are a match to TRBD1. Germline lookup yields CDR1 KGHDR and CDR2 SFDVKD. The CDR3 is made up of 14 amino acids. V lost 4 bases, J lost 7 bases, and 4 bases stayed unmatched. The CDR3 here is CATSEMDRGNEQFF. In nucleotides, the CDR3 is TGTGCCACCAGTGAAATGGACAGGGGTAATGAGCAGTTCTTC.

This clone turned up a few times. The chain is built from TRBV27 and TRBJ1-5, with D maybe TRBD1 (6 bases). CDR1 and CDR2 (germline): MNHEY, SMNVEV (reference sequence). The CDR3 extends over 15 amino acids. V lost 3 bases and J 7 bases, leaving 16 bases between the germline ends. CDR3 nucleotides: TGTGCCAGCAGTTTGGGGGCCTCGGGGCACCAGCCCCAGCATTTT. As protein: CASSLGASGHQPQHF.

CDR3 region: CASSKKTGDPFEQYF. In DNA, the CDR3 is TGTGCCAGCAGCAAAAAAACAGGGGACCCGTTCGAGCAGTACTTC. The chain recombines TRBV5-5 with TRBJ2-7, with 7 positions matching TRBD1. The V and J ends lost 4 bases and 6 bases, in that order; junction bases with no gene match: 13. Germline CDR1 reads SGHKS; CDR2 reads YYEKEE (reference sequence). The CDR3 is 15 amino acids.

The chain links TRBV4-1 to TRBJ2-7; tentative D call: TRBD1 (6 bases). Germline CDR1 and CDR2: MGHRA and YSYEKL. The ends were cut back, 6 bases at V and 2 bases at J, with 17 bases in the middle. This CDR3 is 15 amino acids long. Here the CDR3 reads CASSLAQGRAYEQYF. The CDR3 DNA sequence: TGCGCCAGCAGTTTGGCGCAGGGGCGAGCCTACGAGCAGTACTTC.

CDR3 residues: CASSVGGGVRGEKLFF. The CDR3 nucleotides read TGTGCCAGCAGCGTAGGGGGTGGGGTACGGGGTGAAAAACTGTTTTTT. V is TRBV9 and J is TRBJ1-4; no reliable D call. The V and J ends lost 0 bases and 7 bases respectively, with 16 bases between them. The germline V gene encodes CDR1 SGDLS and CDR2 YYNGEE. The CDR3 sequence is 16 residues long.

The rearrangement joins TRBV24-1 to TRBJ2-3; tentatively, D is TRBD1 (5 bases). Per germline, CDR1 KGHDR and CDR2 SFDVKD. The CDR3 is 15 amino acids. The V end was cut by 4 bases, the J end by 2 bases, with 12 bases between. This CDR3 reads CATSDPSRVTDTQYF. Here the CDR3 DNA reads TGTGCCACCAGTGACCCCAGCAGGGTCACAGATACGCAGTATTTT.

This rearrangement joins TRBV19 to TRBJ1-2; the D gene is possibly TRBD1 (5 bases). The CDR3 is 13 amino acids. Trimming removed 7 bases from V and 5 bases from J, with 14 bases in between. The germline V gene has CDR1 LNHDA and CDR2 SQIVND (reference sequence). CDR3 coding DNA: TGTGCCAGTACTTATGACAGAGAGTATGGCTACACCTTC. It is translated as CASTYDREYGYTF.